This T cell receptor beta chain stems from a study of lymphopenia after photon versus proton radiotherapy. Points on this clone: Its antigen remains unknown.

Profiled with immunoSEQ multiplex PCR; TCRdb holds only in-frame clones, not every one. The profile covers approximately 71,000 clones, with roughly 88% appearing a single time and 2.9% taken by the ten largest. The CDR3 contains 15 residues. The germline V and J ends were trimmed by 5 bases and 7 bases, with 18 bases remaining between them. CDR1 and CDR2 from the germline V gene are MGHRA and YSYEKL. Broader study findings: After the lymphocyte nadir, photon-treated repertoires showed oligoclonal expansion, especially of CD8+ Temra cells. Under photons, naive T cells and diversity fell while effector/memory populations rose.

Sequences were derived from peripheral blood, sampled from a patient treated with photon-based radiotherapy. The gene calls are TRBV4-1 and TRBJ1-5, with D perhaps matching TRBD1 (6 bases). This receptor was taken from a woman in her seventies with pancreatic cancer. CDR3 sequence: CASSIDRGAWQPQHF. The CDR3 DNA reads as TGCGCCAGCAGCATAGACCGGGGGGCTTGGCAGCCCCAGCATTTT.